This T cell receptor (beta chain) comes out of a study of CD8 T cells in ankylosing spondylitis. Points from the study as a whole: Disease-linked clones bore a CD8+ phenotype, appearing relatively rarely in peripheral blood. Matched ankylosing spondylitis synovial fluid reportedly contained a significantly enriched population of disease-linked clones. About 8 highly homologous variants made up a TCR beta motif, and this motif appeared characteristic of ankylosing spondylitis blood.

This clonotype has ten or more counts. Its antigen is not identified. TCRdb re-called the 5' RACE reads through MiXCR, storing one row per CDR3 protein. The data show around 490,000 distinct CDR3 sequences, over 4% seen once. The V end lost 3 bases, the J end lost 2 bases, and 15 bases lay between the germline ends. There are 16 residues in the CDR3. The germline gives CDR1 SGHRS, CDR2 YFSETQ. This clonotype was obtained from a male donor with ankylosing spondylitis. V gene TRBV5-1 combines with J gene TRBJ2-1, with D possibly TRBD1 on 5 matching bases. What was sequenced was blood, either unsorted or a sorted T cell fraction (not recorded which). CDR3 loop: CASSSGMVAPYNEQFF. DNA of the CDR3: TGCGCCAGCAGCTCAGGGATGGTAGCCCCCTACAATGAGCAGTTCTTC.